This TCR beta chain comes out of a study of OX40 agonist ivuxolimab in advanced cancers. About the research overall: The patients' treatment was ivuxolimab, an agonistic anti-OX40 (CD134) antibody. The group had a mean age of 60 years, ranged from about 23 to 79, and was 80% to 90% male.

At baseline, cycle 4 day 1, and cycle 7 day 1, blood was sampled. Concerning this clone: What it binds is not known.

The germline V and J ends were trimmed by 5 bases and 1 base, with 5 bases remaining between them. Germline CDR1 is SGHAT and CDR2 is FQNNGV. This CDR3 region has 12 residues. The assay was immunoSEQ multiplex PCR, and TCRdb's table has in-frame clones only and misses some. The sample consists of tens of thousands of clones, more than 85% of them appearing once. Study conclusions and caveats: Dose levels from 0.1 to 3.0 mg/kg saw CD4+ and CD8+ blood T cells expand clonally by week 6.

This TCR was sampled from an adult with an advanced solid tumor such as melanoma, head and neck, liver or kidney cancer. The starting material was CD4+ or CD8+ T cells sorted from blood, obtained in a trial of the OX40 agonist ivuxolimab. This rearrangement joins TRBV11-2 to TRBJ1-1; no firm D call. CDR3 nucleotides: TGTGCCAGCAGCCATACGAACACTGAAGCTTTCTTT. It codes for CASSHTNTEAFF.